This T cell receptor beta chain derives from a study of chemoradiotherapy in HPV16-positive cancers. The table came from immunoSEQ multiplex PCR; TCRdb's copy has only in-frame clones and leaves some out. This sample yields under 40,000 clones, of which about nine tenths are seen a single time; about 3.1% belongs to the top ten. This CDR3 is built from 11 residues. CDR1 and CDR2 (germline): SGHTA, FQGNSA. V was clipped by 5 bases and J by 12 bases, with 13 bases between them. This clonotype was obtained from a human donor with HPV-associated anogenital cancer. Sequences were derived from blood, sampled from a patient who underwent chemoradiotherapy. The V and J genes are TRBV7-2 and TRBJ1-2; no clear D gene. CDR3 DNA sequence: TGTGCCAGCAGCACGGCGTGGACTCACACCTTC. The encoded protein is CASSTAWTHTF.